The 19 T cell receptor beta chains listed next were all sequenced from one sample in a study of metastatic and nonmetastatic thyroid tumors. TCRdb re-analyzed the PCR reads through MiXCR. The top ten hold roughly 10% of the sample, which has 90,000 or so clones, around 7.8% seen once. No patient received treatment before thyroid surgery. The material sequenced was blood. These receptor sequences come from a female donor with papillary thyroid cancer or a benign thyroid nodule (not recorded which). Some clones in this sample may be carry-over from other donors' samples.

Regarding this clone: This may be a read error: a much more frequent sequence differs by one nucleotide. The sample carries other DNA sequences with the same CDR3. The rearrangement joins TRBV10-3 to TRBJ2-7; 7 positions agree with TRBD2. CDR1 is ENHRY, CDR2 SYGVKD, per germline. The junction had 12 bases not matched to a gene; V was cut back by 6 bases and J by 4 bases. The CDR3 loop spans 15 amino acids. CDR3 sequence (DNA): TGTGCCATCAGCGCACCCAGACTAGCTGGGTACGAGCAGTACTTC. Its translation is CAISAPRLAGYEQYF.

J is TRBJ2-7 and V is TRBV10-2, with a weak D call TRBD1 (6 bases). Deletions cut 6 bases from V and 3 bases from J, with 18 bases between. This CDR3 comprises 15 residues. Germline V gene sequence: CDR1 WSHSY, CDR2 SAAADI. As DNA, the CDR3 is TGCGCCAGCAGCCAGTTTGAATGGGGGCACTACGAGCAGTACTTC. This codes for CASSQFEWGHYEQYF.

This clone was observed many times. The chain has TRBV4-1 and TRBJ1-5; maybe TRBD1 (5 bases). V lost 0 bases, J lost 2 bases, and 11 bases lay in between. The CDR3 extends over 16 amino acids. Germline CDR1 reads MGHRA; CDR2 reads YSYEKL. The CDR3 loop reads CASSQEPGIRNQPQHF. CDR3 DNA sequence: TGCGCCAGCAGCCAAGAACCAGGGATACGCAATCAGCCCCAGCATTTT.

This clone was seen at least ten times. This chain uses TRBV2 with TRBJ2-7; either TRBD1 or TRBD2 may fit D (5 bases each). The CDR3 consists of 13 residues. Germline-derived CDR1 and CDR2 are SNHLY and FYNNEI. The germline V and J ends were trimmed by 0 bases and 6 bases, with 9 bases remaining between them. The DNA of the CDR3 is TGTGCCAGCAGTGAAGCCGGGGCGCGCGAGCAGTACTTC. This codes for CASSEAGAREQYF.

This clone occurred many times. The chain employs TRBV9 and TRBJ2-5, with D perhaps matching TRBD1 (5 bases). Germline V gene sequence: CDR1 SGDLS, CDR2 YYNGEE. V was cut by 3 bases and J by 5 bases, with 11 bases left in between. The CDR3 length is 13 residues. The chain's CDR3 is CASSGPRVETQYF. The CDR3 DNA reads as TGTGCCAGCAGCGGACCCAGGGTTGAGACCCAGTACTTC.

This clone appeared many times. The chain couples TRBV15 to TRBJ2-5; D call uncertain. The CDR3 runs 14 residues. The V end lost 3 bases, the J end lost 4 bases, and 12 bases lay between the germline ends. Germline assignment: CDR1 LNHNV and CDR2 YYDKDF (reference sequence). Here the CDR3 DNA reads TGTGCCACCAGCAGGGGCGTCCCCCCAGAGACCCAGTACTTC. This encodes CATSRGVPPETQYF.

This clone has at least ten counts. The chain joins TRBV5-1 to TRBJ2-7, with D hard to call. This CDR3 region has 13 residues. Trimming removed 0 bases from V and 5 bases from J, with 9 bases in between. Looked up from germline, CDR1 is SGHRS and CDR2 is YFSETQ. CDR3 nucleotide sequence: TGCGCCAGCAGCTTGGTCCCAGACGACGAGCAGTACTTC. Encoded protein: CASSLVPDDEQYF.

At least ten counts were recorded for this clone. The chain joins TRBV4-1 to TRBJ2-3; D is possibly TRBD2 (5 bases). V lost 1 base and J 0 bases, leaving 11 bases between the germline ends. The CDR3 sequence is 16 residues long. Germline CDR1 MGHRA, CDR2 YSYEKL. The CDR3 DNA follows: TGCGCCAGCAGCCAAGTCCCCGGACTTAGCACAGATACGCAGTATTTT. As protein: CASSQVPGLSTDTQYF.

The genes are TRBV12-3 or TRBV12-4 and TRBJ2-3; TRBD2 might be the D (5 bases). This CDR3 is 13 amino acids long. Trimming left V 7 bases short and J 4 bases short, with 12 bases between. CDR3 sequence reads: CASTVGRPDTQYF. CDR3 bases: TGTGCCAGCACGGTGGGGAGACCAGATACGCAGTATTTT.

The chain has TRBV20-1 and TRBJ2-2; TRBD2 aligns across 9 bases. Germline V gene sequence: CDR1 DFQATT, CDR2 SNEGSKA (reference sequence). V lost 5 bases to trimming and J lost 2 bases; unmatched junction nucleotides: 15. CDR3 length equals 18 residues. CDR3 coding DNA: TGCAGTGCTGGATGGGACTTGCGGGGGGGCCGCAACACCGGGGAGCTGTTTTTT. As protein: CSAGWDLRGGRNTGELFF.

This clone appeared many times. The identical CDR3 is also encoded by other nucleotide sequences in the sample. J is TRBJ1-5 and V is TRBV29-1; no definite D call. V lost 4 bases, J lost 4 bases, and 11 bases lay in between. This CDR3 is 13 amino acids long. CDR1 is SQVTM, CDR2 ANQGSEA, per germline. The DNA for the CDR3 is TGCAGCGTTGGATCCAGTGAGAATCAGCCCCAGCATTTT. This sequence encodes CSVGSSENQPQHF.

This clone was recorded many times. The chain joins TRBV20-1 to TRBJ1-4; 7 nucleotides match TRBD1. The CDR3 runs 15 residues. With V trimmed by 0 bases and J by 8 bases, 9 bases remained unmatched. Germline CDR1 DFQATT, CDR2 SNEGSKA (reference sequence). CDR3 sequence: CSARDREGAPEKLFF. As DNA, the CDR3 is TGCAGTGCTAGAGATCGGGAGGGGGCGCCCGAAAAACTGTTTTTT.

V and J are TRBV5-1 and TRBJ2-3; a weak D match, TRBD1 (6 bases). V was cut by 5 bases and J by 0 bases, with 25 bases left in between. The CDR3 is 19 residues long. Per germline, CDR1 SGHRS and CDR2 YFSETQ. The CDR3 DNA reads TGCGCCAGCAGAGGGATGGGACACCCCGCCGGTCCAAGCACAGATACGCAGTATTTT. This codes for CASRGMGHPAGPSTDTQYF.

This clone was counted ten times or more. The gene calls are TRBV6-1 and TRBJ1-1; 7 positions agree with TRBD1. This CDR3 has 13 residues. CDR1 and CDR2 from the germline V gene are MNHNS and SASEGT. J lost 1 base, V lost 8 bases, and 4 bases had no gene match. The CDR3 here is CASLRTGNTEAFF. CDR3 DNA: TGTGCCAGCTTACGGACAGGGAACACTGAAGCTTTCTTT.

The table lists this clone with a few counts. The chain is built from TRBV6-1 and TRBJ1-1; 8 nucleotides match TRBD1. The CDR3 runs to 14 residues. Trimming removed 6 bases from V and 1 base from J; junction bases left unmatched: 4. The V gene's germline CDR1 is MNHNS and CDR2 SASEGT. The CDR3 protein is CASRRQGWNTEAFF. The CDR3 DNA reads as TGTGCCAGCAGAAGACAGGGGTGGAACACTGAAGCTTTCTTT.

This clone was recorded many times. The CDR3 here is CASSLSLGTNSPLHF. The CDR3 region has the DNA TGTGCCAGCAGCTTATCTTTGGGGACAAATTCACCCCTCCACTTT. This rearrangement joins TRBV5-4 to TRBJ1-6; possibly TRBD1 for D (6 bases). Germline V gives CDR1 SGHNT, CDR2 YYREEE (reference sequence). This CDR3 is 15 amino acids long. Trimming left V 2 bases short and J 7 bases short, with 13 bases between.

This clone was seen at least ten times. V and J are TRBV5-6 and TRBJ1-2; a weak D match, TRBD1 (6 bases). The V gene's germline CDR1 is SGHDT and CDR2 YYEEEE. Trimming cost V 2 bases and J 2 bases, with 13 bases left between them. CDR3 length equals 15 residues. This chain's CDR3 is CASSLGQYSNYGYTF. For the CDR3, the DNA is TGTGCCAGCAGCTTAGGACAGTATTCCAACTATGGCTACACCTTC.

Comment on this clone: A read error may explain this, as a much larger clone is one base away. V and J are TRBV10-2 and TRBJ1-6; D is perhaps TRBD1 (5 bases). The ends were cut back, 4 bases at V and 6 bases at J, with 13 bases in the middle. CDR3 length: 15 residues. Germline V gene sequence: CDR1 WSHSY, CDR2 SAAADI. The CDR3 DNA reads as TGCGCCAGCAGTGTTAGTGGACATGGTAATTCACCCCTCCACTTT. This gives the protein CASSVSGHGNSPLHF.

There are a few counts of this clone. This sequence joins TRBV12-3 or TRBV12-4 and TRBJ1-3; a possible D gene is TRBD1 (5 bases). The CDR3 length is 16 residues. V was clipped by 5 bases and J by 0 bases, with 14 bases between them. The CDR3 region is CASSDRDGNSGNTIYF. CDR3 DNA sequence: TGTGCCAGCAGTGACCGGGACGGTAACTCTGGAAACACCATATATTTT.